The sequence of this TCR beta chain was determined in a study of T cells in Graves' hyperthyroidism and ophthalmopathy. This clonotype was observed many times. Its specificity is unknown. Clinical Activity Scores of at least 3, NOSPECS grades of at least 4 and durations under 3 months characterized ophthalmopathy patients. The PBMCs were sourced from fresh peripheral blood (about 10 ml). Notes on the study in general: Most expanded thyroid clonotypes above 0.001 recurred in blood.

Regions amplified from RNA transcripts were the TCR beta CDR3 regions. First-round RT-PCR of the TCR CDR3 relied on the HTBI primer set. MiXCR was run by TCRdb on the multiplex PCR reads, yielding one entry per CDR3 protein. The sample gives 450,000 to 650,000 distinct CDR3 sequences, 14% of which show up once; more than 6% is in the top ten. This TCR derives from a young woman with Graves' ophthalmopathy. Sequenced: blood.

This CDR3 reads CASSLMGGQYYEQYF. Here the CDR3 DNA reads TGTGCCAGCAGTTTAATGGGGGGACAGTACTACGAGCAGTACTTC. This chain links TRBV27 with TRBJ2-7, with a tentative D call TRBD1 (7 bases). With 2 bases removed from V and 3 bases from J, the gap between germline ends came to 14 bases. CDR3 size: 15 residues. Germline V gene data show CDR1 as MNHEY and CDR2 as SMNVEV (reference sequence).